This TCR beta chain was observed in a study of vaccination effects on CD4 cells after COVID-19. V lost 3 bases to trimming and J lost 0 bases; unmatched junction nucleotides: 5. The CDR3 has 16 residues. Germline assignment: CDR1 SGHTA and CDR2 FQGNSA. Sequencing was performed with immunoSEQ multiplex PCR; in TCRdb, only in-frame clones are kept and a portion is missing. This sample has around 67,000 clones, with about 81% found just once. Turning to this clone: The antigen remains unidentified.

Before sequencing, viral peptide pools were used by the ViraFEST assay to expand antigen-specific CD4+ T cells. Subsequent to a culture period of less than twelve days, CD4+ T cells were isolated. The participants, recipients of two vaccine doses, got either BNT162b2 or mRNA-1273. This TCR was sampled from a human donor who received a COVID-19 vaccine. The specimen was CD4+ T cells from PBMCs cultured with HCoV-229E spike peptides, collected after COVID-19 vaccination. This rearrangement joins TRBV7-2 to TRBJ2-1, with 7 bases identical to TRBD2. CDR3 bases: TGTGCCAGCAGCTTGTTTCTAGCGGTCTCCTACAATGAGCAGTTCTTC. Translating gives CASSLFLAVSYNEQFF.